This paragraph reports one TCR beta chain. It has no known antigen specificity. No quality values exist for individual bases; no much larger clone is one base distant. This sample is part of a study of blood T cell repertoires in COVID-19 (dated by TCRdb to the early 2020s). As for the study more broadly: Collaborator samples came from the United States, Italy and Spain and covered acute and convalescent phases of COVID-19. The material from the prospective study consisted of cDNA or gDNA derived from T cells, B-cell-depleted T cells, or PBMCs. Deeply sampled blood TCRbeta repertoires from subjects exposed to, actively infected with, or recovered from COVID-19 were included in the dataset. The repertoires were released in a freely available public database intended as a resource for research on the immune response to SARS-CoV-2. The samples were drawn from two sources: the first 160 participants of the ongoing ImmuneRACE study, and about 1,300 subjects contributed by 6 global collaborators. The sample metadata nearly always contained a de-identified subject ID, COVID-19 status, age in years and sex. Where available, HLA class I and class II types were obtained from metadata supplied by the sample provider rather than from assay-based typing. Summary of the overall study and its limitations: The quantity of clinical and demographic metadata differed by source and by participant and was supplied without curation.

One collaborating source in Seattle enrolled patients during active infection and followed them longitudinally through the course of disease. Collaborating institutions collected whole blood in K2EDTA tubes following their own protocols. For TCRbeta analysis, collaborators shipped samples as frozen whole blood, isolated PBMCs, or DNA extracted from either of those sample types. TCRbeta CDR3 regions were amplified from genomic DNA by means of the immunoSEQ Assay, a bias-controlled multiplex PCR. The original methods were these. Nucleated cell counts per sample were estimated from amplification of reference gene primers within the assay. To quantify the absolute abundance of each unique TCRbeta CDR3 rearrangement, sequence reads were collapsed and filtered. Productive Simpson clonality was computed per sample as the square root of Simpson's diversity index over productive rearrangements. Held by TCRdb, this immuneACCESS table contains in-frame sequences only and omits some clones. Under half of the omission traces to an unresolved V gene where checked; the cause of the rest is unknown. V and J calls and clone size are given by that table; D and trimming were obtained from the DNA. Counted in this sample were about 190,000 clones; 82% of them appeared once. The ten largest clones take up around 7.8% of the sample.

The sequenced sample consisted of peripheral blood. The TCR sequence derives from a woman in her sixties or seventies with COVID-19, enrolled during active disease.

The sequenced DNA is TGTGCCAGCTCCCCCTGGACTAGCGGGAGTGAAGGGGCAGATACGCAGTATTTT. The resulting protein is CASSPWTSGSEGADTQYF. The chain is made from TRBV18 and TRBJ2-3, and 13 bases in between align with TRBD2. CDR1 and CDR2, per the germline V gene, are KGHSH and LQKENI. The CDR3, cysteine through phenylalanine, is 18 amino acids long. Kept here is only the CDR3 DNA, which spans 54 bases and is read in frame from base 1. V is cut back by 6 bases and J by 4 bases, with 13 bases in the junction unmatched.